The 30 T cell receptor beta chains below were found in one sample sequenced in a study of cytomegalovirus exposure and HLA in healthy donors. Primers for the PCR totalled 60 Vbeta and 13 Jbeta. Only in-frame clones appear in the TCRdb table, and some are missing; sequencing was by immunoSEQ multiplex PCR. This table has some 200,000 clones, roughly 84% appearing once. What was sequenced was PBMCs. These receptors came from a boy between 2 and 10 years old in good health and CMV-seronegative.

The rearrangement links TRBV27 to TRBJ2-2, with TRBD1 as a possible D gene (6 bases). Trimming removed 5 bases at V and 5 bases at J, with 9 bases between. Germline values: CDR1 MNHEY, CDR2 SMNVEV (reference sequence). The CDR3 is made up of 13 amino acids. This CDR3 is CASSRQATGELFF. The CDR3 region has the DNA TGTGCCAGCAGTAGACAGGCGACCGGGGAGCTGTTTTTT.

The DNA for the CDR3 is TGCGCCAGCAGCTGGCGGGAGCCTTCGGGCACAGATACGCAGTATTTT. Its translation: CASSWREPSGTDTQYF. The chain has TRBV5-1 and TRBJ2-3; TRBD2 agrees at 7 bases. CDR3 size: 16 residues. The V gene's germline CDR1 is SGHRS and CDR2 YFSETQ. J gave up 1 base and V 3 bases, and 8 bases lay outside the gene matches. Filled out from reference TRBV5-1 and TRBJ2-3, the complete variable domain reads KAGVTQTPRYLIKTRGQQVTLSCSPISGHRSVSWYQQTPGQGLQFLFEYFSETQRNKGNFPGRFSGRQFSNSRSEMNVSTLELGDSALYLCASSWREPSGTDTQYFGPGTRLTVL.

This chain joins TRBV29-1 and TRBJ2-1; 10 nucleotides line up with TRBD2. With V trimmed by 6 bases and J by 8 bases, 10 bases remained unmatched. CDR3 length: 14 amino acids. Germline CDR1 and CDR2: SQVTM and ANQGSEA. This chain's CDR3 is CSVALAGLTHEQFF. The CDR3 region has the DNA TGCAGCGTAGCACTAGCGGGGTTAACCCATGAGCAGTTCTTC.

This clone showed up just a few times. The chain links TRBV10-3 to TRBJ1-1, with TRBD1 as a possible D gene (5 bases). Between the trimmed V and J ends, which lost 10 bases and 5 bases, there was a span of 14 bases. The CDR3 has 12 amino acids. Germline CDR1 is ENHRY and CDR2 is SYGVKD. As DNA, the CDR3 is TGTGCCAGCTGGGGGGGAGAAACTGAAGCTTTCTTT. As protein: CASWGGETEAFF.

The V call is TRBV9, the J call TRBJ2-2; D may be TRBD2 (5 bases). The CDR3 runs to 16 residues. Between the trimmed V and J ends, which lost 3 bases and 0 bases, there was a span of 12 bases. In germline, CDR1 is SGDLS, CDR2 YYNGEE. DNA for the CDR3: TGTGCCAGCAGCGCCCTAGCAGAGACGAACACCGGGGAGCTGTTTTTT. This encodes CASSALAETNTGELFF. The full variable domain, completed using reference TRBV9 and TRBJ2-2, is DSGVTQTPKHLITATGQRVTLRCSPRSGDLSVYWYQQSLDQGLQFLIQYYNGEERAKGNILERFSAQQFPDLHSELNLSSLELGDSALYFCASSALAETNTGELFFGEGSRLTVL.

The genes are TRBV7-9 and TRBJ2-7; perhaps TRBD1 as D (5 bases). V shed 4 bases and J shed 2 bases, with 18 bases lying between them. The CDR3 totals 16 residues. The germline gives CDR1 SEHNR, CDR2 FQNEAQ (reference sequence). CDR3 sequence: CASSSTSRTTAYEQYF. The CDR3 DNA sequence: TGTGCCAGCAGCTCCACCTCCAGGACAACAGCCTACGAGCAGTACTTC.

The chain employs TRBV14 and TRBJ2-6; 8 positions match TRBD1. The CDR3 sequence is 20 residues long. Unmatched junction bases numbered 13, after V lost 0 bases and J lost 3 bases. Germline assignment: CDR1 SGHDN and CDR2 FVKESK. CDR3 sequence reads: CASSQDWTGIGGFGANVLTF. For the CDR3, the DNA is TGTGCCAGCAGCCAAGATTGGACAGGGATAGGAGGGTTTGGGGCCAACGTCCTGACTTTC.

As regards this clone: An end of the junction does not agree with germline; a read error may underlie this. The rearrangement uses TRBV7-7 and TRBJ2-1; a weak D match, TRBD2 (6 bases). This CDR3 spans 15 amino acids. CDR1 and CDR2 from the germline V gene are SSHAT and FNYEAQ (reference sequence). CDR3 protein: CASSFGGRSYNEQFF. The DNA of the CDR3 is TGTGCTAGCAGCTTTGGGGGGAGGTCCTACAATGAGCAGTTCTTC.

J is TRBJ1-2 and V is TRBV19; 7 nucleotides match TRBD1. The germline V gene encodes CDR1 LNHDA and CDR2 SQIVND (reference sequence). This CDR3 has 15 residues. The V segment lost 3 bases and the J segment 0 bases; nucleotides outside the gene matches: 4. DNA for the CDR3: TGTGCCAGTAGTATCGGGGACAGACCTAACTATGGCTACACCTTC. It encodes CASSIGDRPNYGYTF.

This rearrangement joins TRBV6-5 to TRBJ1-6; D is possibly TRBD1 (5 bases). V gave up 6 bases and J gave up 7 bases, with 10 bases separating them. The CDR3 consists of 13 residues. Germline values: CDR1 MNHEY, CDR2 SVGAGI. CDR3: CASRPGPNSPLHF. The CDR3 DNA sequence: TGTGCCAGCAGACCAGGGCCGAATTCACCCCTCCACTTT.

The gene calls are TRBV15 and TRBJ2-4; tentative D call: TRBD2 (5 bases). V was cut by 5 bases and J by 3 bases, with 17 bases left in between. CDR1 and CDR2 from the germline V gene are LNHNV and YYDKDF (reference sequence). The CDR3 length is 16 residues. CDR3 protein: CATSFKPSGGKNIQYF. The CDR3 region has the DNA TGTGCCACCAGCTTCAAACCGTCTGGAGGCAAAAACATTCAGTACTTC.

The chain carries TRBV7-9 and TRBJ2-5, with TRBD2 matching 8 bases. This CDR3 region has 15 residues. V lost 1 base, J lost 4 bases, and 5 bases stayed unmatched. CDR1 and CDR2 from the germline V gene are SEHNR and FQNEAQ (reference sequence). The CDR3: CASSLGPGGLETQYF. CDR3 coding DNA: TGTGCCAGCAGCTTAGGACCGGGGGGGCTAGAGACCCAGTACTTC.

The V gene is TRBV5-4, the J gene TRBJ2-5; 10 bases fit TRBD1. Germline V gene sequence: CDR1 SGHNT, CDR2 YYREEE (reference sequence). V trimming: 5 bases; J trimming: 5 bases; junction bases outside the gene matches: 6. This CDR3 spans 14 amino acids. The CDR3 DNA is TGTGCCAGCAGAAGGGACAGGGGCGTCGAGACCCAGTACTTC. Translating it yields CASRRDRGVETQYF.

V usage is TRBV30 and J usage is TRBJ2-1; TRBD2 matches at 11 bases. Germline V gene sequence: CDR1 GTSNPN, CDR2 SVGIG (reference sequence). This CDR3 comprises 15 residues. Losses at the gene ends were 1 base for V and 7 bases for J; bases not matched to a gene: 6. This chain's CDR3 is CAWSAGLAVQNEQFF. The CDR3 coding sequence is TGTGCCTGGAGTGCGGGACTAGCGGTCCAAAATGAGCAGTTCTTC. Filled out from reference TRBV30 and TRBJ2-1, the complete variable domain reads SQTIHQWPATLVQPVGSPLSLECTVEGTSNPNLYWYRQAAGRGLQLLFYSVGIGQISSEVPQNLSASRPQDRQFILSSKKLLLSDSGFYLCAWSAGLAVQNEQFFGPGTRLTVL.

This clone was found once. The chain is built from TRBV7-9 and TRBJ1-2; TRBD1 matches at 10 bases. Germline values: CDR1 SEHNR, CDR2 FQNEAQ (reference sequence). CDR3 length: 17 amino acids. Trimming cost V 3 bases and J 4 bases; bases outside gene matches: 11. The CDR3 DNA sequence: TGTGCCAGCAGCTTCGGGCCAGACAGGGGGCCACTCTATGGCTACACCTTC. It specifies CASSFGPDRGPLYGYTF.

This chain joins TRBV7-2 and TRBJ2-7; possibly TRBD2 for D (5 bases). V lost 3 bases and J 3 bases, leaving 9 bases between the germline ends. CDR3 size: 13 residues. The V gene's germline CDR1 is SGHTA and CDR2 FQGNSA. The CDR3 protein is CASSLGRDYEQYF. CDR3 nucleotide sequence: TGTGCCAGCAGCTTGGGTCGGGACTACGAGCAGTACTTC.

For the CDR3, the DNA is TGTGCCAGCAGCCCCCAGGAGCGGACCTTCAACGTCCTGACTTTC. Translated, it gives CASSPQERTFNVLTF. The rearrangement uses TRBV7-6 and TRBJ2-6; a possible D gene is TRBD2 (5 bases). Germline CDR1 is SGHVS and CDR2 is FNYEAQ. Deletions cut 5 bases from V and 9 bases from J, with 17 bases between. CDR3 length: 15 amino acids.

The chain carries TRBV4-1 and TRBJ2-7; perhaps TRBD1 as D (6 bases). The V end was cut by 5 bases, the J end by 2 bases, with 16 bases between. Germline assignment: CDR1 MGHRA and CDR2 YSYEKL. The CDR3 contains 15 residues. CDR3 DNA: TGCGCCAGCAGCTATGCAGGGGCTGGCACCTACGAGCAGTACTTC. This codes for CASSYAGAGTYEQYF.

The J gene is TRBJ1-2, the V gene TRBV5-1; 8 bases map to TRBD1. CDR1 and CDR2 (germline): SGHRS, YFSETQ. With 0 bases clipped from V and 3 bases from J, the junction kept 1 base outside the gene matches. The CDR3 covers 14 residues. The DNA of the CDR3 is TGCGCCAGCAGCTTGGGACAGGGGTACTATGGCTACACCTTC. Translated: CASSLGQGYYGYTF.

J is TRBJ2-3 and V is TRBV9; D remains ambiguous. The V end was cut by 0 bases, the J end by 2 bases, with 10 bases between. CDR3 length: 15 residues. CDR1 is SGDLS, CDR2 YYNGEE, per germline. CDR3 in amino acids: CASSVATLSTDTQYF. The CDR3 coding sequence is TGTGCCAGCAGCGTAGCTACCTTGTCCACAGATACGCAGTATTTT.

The chain has TRBV11-3 and TRBJ1-2; D is uncertain. V lost 0 bases to trimming and J lost 4 bases, with 15 bases between them. The CDR3 loop spans 16 amino acids. Germline V gives CDR1 SGHNT, CDR2 YENEEA. CDR3 in DNA: TGTGCCAGCAGCTTAGAGGTTCCCCCGCTCGGCTATGGCTACACCTTC. Translation gives CASSLEVPPLGYGYTF.

In its sample, this clone was seen a few times. The rearrangement uses TRBV29-1 and TRBJ2-5, with TRBD1 as a possible D gene (6 bases). Between the trimmed V and J ends, which lost 7 bases and 5 bases, there was a span of 14 bases. Germline CDR1 SQVTM, CDR2 ANQGSEA. This CDR3 has 12 residues. The CDR3 DNA follows: TGCAGCGGAGGGGGAAGGAGGGAGACCCAGTACTTC. Translation: CSGGGRRETQYF.

In this sample, this clone turned up a few times. V gene TRBV6-6 combines with J gene TRBJ1-5; D is possibly TRBD1 (5 bases). Germline values: CDR1 MNHNY, CDR2 SVGAGI (reference sequence). V was pared by 8 bases and J by 4 bases, with 15 bases between. CDR3 length: 14 residues. Here the CDR3 DNA reads TGTGCCAGCCGAGGGGAGGCGGCAAATCAGCCCCAGCATTTT. Translation gives CASRGEAANQPQHF.

This chain uses TRBV19 with TRBJ2-5, with TRBD2 as a possible D gene (7 bases). CDR1 is LNHDA and CDR2 is SQIVND in the germline V gene (reference sequence). The CDR3 runs 15 residues. Trimming pared 5 bases from V and 4 bases from J, leaving 17 bases between. CDR3 amino acids: CASSDPGGARETQYF. DNA for the CDR3: TGTGCCAGTAGTGACCCGGGGGGCGCCCGAGAGACCCAGTACTTC.

The chain recombines TRBV4-3 with TRBJ2-7; TRBD2 matches 8 bases. The CDR3 consists of 16 residues. CDR1 and CDR2 (germline): LGHNA, YSLEER. With 0 bases clipped from V and 5 bases from J, the junction kept 9 bases outside the gene matches. Written as DNA, the CDR3 is TGCGCCAGCAGCCAAGATCATGGTAGCGGGACCAACGAGCAGTACTTC. The encoded protein is CASSQDHGSGTNEQYF.

The chain has TRBV7-2 and TRBJ2-5, with D possibly TRBD2 on 6 matching bases. Germline V gives CDR1 SGHTA, CDR2 FQGNSA. V was cut by 2 bases and J by 6 bases, with 25 bases left in between. The CDR3 spans 18 residues. For the CDR3, the DNA is TGTGCCAGCAGCTTACTTGTGCGTGGGGTCACCGGAGGGAAGACCCAGTACTTC. It specifies CASSLLVRGVTGGKTQYF.

This clone was observed once. The rearrangement joins TRBV30 to TRBJ1-1, with D uncertain. This CDR3 region has 13 residues. Germline V gives CDR1 GTSNPN, CDR2 SVGIG (reference sequence). Trimming removed 4 bases from V and 0 bases from J, with 9 bases in between. Written as DNA, the CDR3 is TGTGCCTGGAATAATCGTATGAACACTGAAGCTTTCTTT. It is translated as CAWNNRMNTEAFF.

The chain joins TRBV29-1 to TRBJ1-4; possibly TRBD1 for D (6 bases). From germline, CDR1 is SQVTM and CDR2 ANQGSEA. V was cut by 6 bases and J by 7 bases, with 18 bases left in between. This CDR3 region has 14 residues. This chain's CDR3 is CSVGKAGAGEKLFF. DNA of the CDR3: TGCAGCGTGGGAAAGGCAGGGGCGGGTGAAAAACTGTTTTTT.

The V call is TRBV19, the J call TRBJ2-7; D gene ambiguous. Per germline, CDR1 LNHDA and CDR2 SQIVND (reference sequence). CDR3 length: 15 amino acids. V lost 5 bases, J lost 1 base, and 15 bases lay in between. Written as DNA, the CDR3 is TGTGCCAGTAGTGCTCGGAACGCGGCATCCTACGAGCAGTACTTC. Translated: CASSARNAASYEQYF.

The J gene is TRBJ1-1, the V gene TRBV5-6, with a possible D match to TRBD1 (6 bases). Germline V gene lookup returns CDR1 SGHDT and CDR2 YYEEEE. There are 14 residues in the CDR3. V dropped 5 bases and J dropped 7 bases, with 18 bases sitting between them. This CDR3 reads CASSSAGTQIEAFF. CDR3 bases: TGTGCCAGCAGTTCCGCCGGGACACAGATTGAAGCTTTCTTT. Complete variable domain (other parts from reference TRBV5-6 and TRBJ1-1): DAGVTQSPTHLIKTRGQQVTLRCSPKSGHDTVSWYQQALGQGPQFIFQYYEEEERQRGNFPDRFSGHQFPNYSSELNVNALLLGDSALYLCASSSAGTQIEAFFGQGTRLTVV.